This T cell receptor beta chain was obtained from a study of blood T cell repertoires in COVID-19. Study-wide background: Acute and convalescent COVID-19 specimens originated in the United States, Italy and Spain. PBMCs, B-cell-depleted T cells, or T cells were the source of the cDNA or gDNA that made up the material.

Germline CDR1 SNHLY, CDR2 FYNNEI. The CDR3 consists of 18 residues. The V and J ends lost 2 bases and 2 bases, in that order; junction bases with no gene match: 7. Per the authors' pipeline: By means of reference gene primer amplification, nucleated cell counts were estimated. The table came from immunoSEQ multiplex PCR; TCRdb's copy has only in-frame clones and leaves some out. V, J and clone size are taken as reported in that table, and D and trimming were inferred from the DNA itself. This table has 54,000 or so clones, around 86% appearing once. Sequenced sample: peripheral blood. The rearrangement joins TRBV2 to TRBJ2-6, with 9 bases fitting TRBD1. The origin of this receptor is a man aged 50 to 60 with active COVID-19. The CDR3 reads CASSERSGQGTGANVLTF. As DNA, the CDR3 is TGTGCCAGCAGTGAAAGAAGTGGACAGGGGACTGGGGCCAACGTCCTGACTTTC.